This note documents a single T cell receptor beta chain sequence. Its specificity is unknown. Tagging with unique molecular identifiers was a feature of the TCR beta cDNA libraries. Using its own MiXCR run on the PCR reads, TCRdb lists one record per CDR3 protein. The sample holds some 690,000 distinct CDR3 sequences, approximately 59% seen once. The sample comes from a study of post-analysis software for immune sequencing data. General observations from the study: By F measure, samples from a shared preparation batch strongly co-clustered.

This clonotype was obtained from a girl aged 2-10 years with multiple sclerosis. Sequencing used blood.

CDR3 residues: CASSRRNSGAQETQYF. Here the CDR3 DNA reads TGTGCCAGCAGCCGTCGGAATAGCGGGGCTCAAGAGACCCAGTACTTC. V usage is TRBV7-8 and J usage is TRBJ2-5; TRBD2 matches at 8 bases. Germline V gene lookup returns CDR1 SGHVS and CDR2 FQNEAQ. Losses at the gene ends were 5 bases for V and 2 bases for J; bases not matched to a gene: 10. The CDR3 is 16 residues long.